The present entry profiles one TCR beta chain with its context. Its binding antigen is unknown. No much larger clone exists at a distance of one base, and base qualities are not known. The donors were healthy, HIV-negative adults who had no recently reported acute infections or vaccinations. All donors were Caucasian adults living in Nashville, Tennessee, USA. In the unsorted samples, around 81 million PBMCs were counted, and genomic DNA was extracted using the QIAamp DNA Blood Mini kit. Blood was obtained by leukapheresis, after which PBMCs were separated by Ficoll-Histopaque density gradient centrifugation and cryopreserved in liquid nitrogen vapor phase. This sample was included in a study of shared clonotypes between healthy human individuals (dated by TCRdb to 2018 to 2020). A note on the overall study: The cohort comprised a couple of women and a few men aged 18 to 49 years. To estimate repertoire size and how much clonotype sharing occurs between individuals, the study deeply sequenced the blood TCR repertoires of several healthy adults. Each donor's leukapheresis produced roughly between roughly 0.85 and 9.5 billion PBMCs. Libraries were prepared and TCR repertoires were sequenced by different laboratories using diverse techniques, in order to increase sequencing depth and limit assay-specific biases.

Using the deep immunoSEQ assay, TCR CDR3 regions were amplified from genomic DNA by multiplex PCR. Extracted genomic DNA from each cell subset was distributed evenly across all wells of several immunoSEQ 96-well plates, and each plate was treated as a replicate. For unsorted PBMC, each replicate PCR was loaded with about 270 ng genomic DNA, equivalent to 25,000 to 35,000 T cell genomes. Ten immunoSEQ deep assay plates were used to sequence unsorted PBMC genomic DNA. Purified libraries were quantified with a Qubit 3.0 fluorometer, sized on a Bioanalyzer 2100, and re-quantified with the KAPA Library Quantification kit. Every immunoSEQ 96-well plate was sequenced on a separate single-read 150-cycle Illumina NextSeq 550 flow cell. In the paper's pipeline: Because only junctional sequences without quality scores were contained in the immunoSEQ output, filtering matching that applied to full-length reads could not be performed. To assign V/J genes and CDR3, sequences were annotated against IMGT germline references using PyIR, a Python wrapper for IgBLAST v1.9. Reads were filtered out if the reads had weak V/J assignments (E-value above 1e-6), no CDR3, stop codons, out-of-frame junctions, or ambiguous translated residues. V3J clonotypes were defined as sequences sharing the same inferred V gene, J gene, and CDR3 amino acid sequence. Percentage overlap between repertoires was calculated by dividing the number of shared unique clonotypes by the size of the smaller repertoire. Richness of each repertoire was evaluated using RTK rarefaction, the Chao1 estimator, and Recon v2.1 estimates of unobserved clonotypes. TCRdb re-hosts the immuneACCESS table, in-frame sequences only. Its copies lack some clones; in the studies checked, an unresolved V gene accounts for under half of them, and the cause for the rest is not known. Clonal size and the V and J genes are those of that table, whereas D and trimming came from the DNA. The sample table contains about 520,000 clones; only one count was recorded for roughly 80% of them. The ten largest clones add up to 9.5% to 15% of the sample.

Findings and caveats that apply to the study as a whole: Sampling was limited to blood, and TCR repertoires in tissue likely differ from TCR repertoires in blood. Because the study included a small number of donors, the genetic and exposure-history diversity represented was limited. Pairwise subsampling indicated that sequencing depth was expected to affect the degree of clonotype sharing among donors.

The junction carries 20 bases between V and J, which are trimmed by 4 bases and 8 bases respectively. The germline V gene yields SGHTA for CDR1 and FQGNSA for CDR2. From its cysteine to its phenylalanine, the CDR3 spans 15 amino acids. Only the CDR3 part of the read is kept: 45 bases, read in frame from the first base. The sequence links TRBV7-2 to TRBJ1-2; tentative D gene TRBD1, with 5 bases matching. The sequenced sample was PBMCs. The origin of this receptor is a woman aged 40-49 years in good health. Some clones in this sample may be carry-over from other donors' samples. The CDR3 reads as follows: CASSSAGGVLQGYTF. Read as DNA, the sequence is TGTGCCAGCAGCTCGGCGGGGGGGGTGCTCCAGGGCTACACCTTC.